This T cell receptor beta chain came from a study of blood T cell repertoires in COVID-19. Whole-study context: COVID-19 samples, acute and convalescent, were from the United States, Italy and Spain. The analysed material was cDNA or gDNA that came from T cells, B-cell-depleted T cells, or PBMCs.

The V end lost 7 bases, the J end lost 2 bases, and 18 bases lay between the germline ends. CDR1 SNHLY and CDR2 FYNNEI come from the germline V gene. This CDR3 has 16 residues. Under the authors' procedure: Amplification with reference gene primers provided the estimates of nucleated cell counts. Assay used: immunoSEQ multiplex PCR; TCRdb lists only in-frame clones, some missing. That table is the source of V, J and clone size, and D and trimming were worked out from the DNA. The sample shows about 87,000 clones, around nine tenths of them seen only once. The genes are TRBV2 and TRBJ1-3; D is ambiguous. This TCR came from a man aged 40-50 years with acute or convalescent COVID-19. The sequenced sample consisted of peripheral blood. CDR3 in DNA: TGTGCCAGCACCTCCCGGGGAATAAGAGCTGGAAACACCATATATTTT. Its translation is CASTSRGIRAGNTIYF.